This T cell receptor (beta chain) originates from a study of T cell responses to AZD1222 COVID-19 vaccine. At the level of the study: Pooled together were second doses at about 4 or about 12 weeks. Overall study findings and caveats: Among those given AZD1222, only five or six were seropositive at baseline.

Trimming took 5 bases from V and 1 from J, leaving 8 bases between them. Germline CDR1 reads SGHTA; CDR2 reads FQGTGA. The CDR3 extends over 13 amino acids. Comments on this clone: Its target is unknown.

Generated by immunoSEQ multiplex PCR, the TCRdb table keeps only in-frame clones and is missing some. The data hold 95,000 to 150,000 clones, with 92% observed a single time. The clonotype comes from an adult in good health. This sample comprised peripheral blood, obtained on day 0 of AZD1222 vaccination. The V gene is TRBV7-3, the J gene TRBJ1-1; D is ambiguous. The CDR3 DNA reads as TGTGCCAGCAGCCACAACGAGAACACTGAAGCTTTCTTT. Protein sequence: CASSHNENTEAFF.